These 20 T cell receptor beta chains were sequenced from one sample in a study of post-analysis software for immune sequencing data. Points from the study as a whole: When patients were compared with controls, about 5 TRBV segments were more frequent, TRBV5-6, TRBV5-1 and TRBV20-1 among them.

cDNA libraries of TCR beta carried unique molecular identifiers. MiXCR, applied by TCRdb to the PCR reads, yields one record per CDR3 protein. The sample includes around 500,000 distinct CDR3 sequences, under 40% seen only once; the top ten take 5% to 6%. These receptors have no known antigen. The sequenced material came from blood. All receptors come from a girl between 2 and 17 years old with multiple sclerosis.

Written as DNA, the CDR3 is TGTGCCAGCAGCTTAGACAGATCCGGCGACACTGAAGCTTTCTTT. It translates to CASSLDRSGDTEAFF. The chain links TRBV11-2 to TRBJ1-1; the D is unclear. CDR1 and CDR2 from the germline V gene are SGHAT and FQNNGV. The CDR3 is 15 residues long. The germline V and J ends were trimmed by 0 bases and 3 bases, with 11 bases remaining between them.

The chain joins TRBV2 to TRBJ2-7; 7 bases agree with TRBD1. Trimming removed 6 bases from V and 4 bases from J; junction bases left unmatched: 12. The germline gives CDR1 SNHLY, CDR2 FYNNEI. This CDR3 is 15 amino acids long. CDR3 nucleotide sequence: TGTGCCAGCAGCGCTGTTTTGAGGGGGCTGTACGAGCAGTACTTC. This gives the protein CASSAVLRGLYEQYF.

The chain carries TRBV6-2 or TRBV6-3 and TRBJ2-1, with 13 positions matching TRBD2. Germline assignment: CDR1 MNHEY and CDR2 SVGEGT. Trimming removed 8 bases from V and 9 bases from J; junction bases left unmatched: 10. The CDR3 has 15 amino acids. The CDR3 DNA is TGTGCCAGCTCCGTCGGACTAGCGGGAGTCGTTGAGCAGTTCTTC. It translates to CASSVGLAGVVEQFF.

The rearrangement links TRBV13 to TRBJ2-1; tentatively, D is TRBD2 (7 bases). V was shortened by 5 bases and J by 1 base, with 21 bases between the two germline ends. Looked up from germline, CDR1 is PRHDT and CDR2 is FYEKMQ (reference sequence). The CDR3 length is 18 residues. The CDR3 nucleotides are TGTGCCAGCAGCCCCGCGGGGAGGGGGGGCCTGTCCTACAATGAGCAGTTCTTC. Residues: CASSPAGRGGLSYNEQFF.

V gene TRBV5-1 combines with J gene TRBJ2-6, with D unclear. The ends were cut back, 0 bases at V and 0 bases at J, with 7 bases in the middle. Germline CDR1 reads SGHRS; CDR2 reads YFSETQ. The length of the CDR3 is 16 residues. The CDR3 reads CASSLAARSGANVLTF. In DNA, the CDR3 is TGCGCCAGCAGCTTGGCAGCTCGCTCTGGGGCCAACGTCCTGACTTTC. Full variable domain (outside the CDR3, taken from reference TRBV5-1 and TRBJ2-6): KAGVTQTPRYLIKTRGQQVTLSCSPISGHRSVSWYQQTPGQGLQFLFEYFSETQRNKGNFPGRFSGRQFSNSRSEMNVSTLELGDSALYLCASSLAARSGANVLTFGAGSRLTVL.

This rearrangement joins TRBV6-5 to TRBJ2-1; 11 nucleotides agree with TRBD2. There are 16 residues in the CDR3. CDR1 is MNHEY and CDR2 is SVGAGI in the germline V gene. V gave up 2 bases and J gave up 9 bases; unmatched junction bases: 9. This CDR3 is CASSYATSGMGLEQFF. The CDR3, as DNA: TGTGCCAGCAGTTACGCGACTAGCGGGATGGGGCTTGAGCAGTTCTTC.

The rearrangement uses TRBV4-2 and TRBJ1-2; D unresolved. CDR3 length: 15 amino acids. Germline-derived CDR1 and CDR2 are LGHNA and YNFKEQ. Trimming pared 0 bases from V and 6 bases from J, leaving 14 bases between. CDR3 residues: CASSQERLLRDGYTF. The CDR3 DNA is TGTGCCAGCAGCCAAGAAAGACTTCTAAGGGATGGCTACACCTTC.

The J gene is TRBJ1-1, the V gene TRBV6-5, with D perhaps matching TRBD1 (5 bases). CDR1 and CDR2 from the germline V gene are MNHEY and SVGAGI. This CDR3 has 13 residues. V was cut by 5 bases and J by 7 bases, with 14 bases left in between. Written as DNA, the CDR3 is TGTGCCAGCAGTAGAGGACGGGGCGGTGAAGCTTTCTTT. This sequence encodes CASSRGRGGEAFF.

The chain carries TRBV28 and TRBJ2-1; 9 bases are a match to TRBD1. The germline V gene encodes CDR1 MDHEN and CDR2 SYDVKM. The CDR3 is made up of 16 amino acids. With 5 bases clipped from V and 5 bases from J, the junction kept 10 bases outside the gene matches. CDR3 in DNA: TGTGCCAGCAGTCCCGCCCCAGGGACAGGGAACAATGAGCAGTTCTTC. Its protein is CASSPAPGTGNNEQFF.

This chain uses TRBV12-3 or TRBV12-4 with TRBJ2-1, with 9 bases lining up with TRBD1. CDR3 size: 15 residues. V trimming: 7 bases; J trimming: 3 bases; junction bases outside the gene matches: 7. DNA for the CDR3: TGTGCCAGCATCTTCCGGGACAGGGACTACAATGAGCAGTTCTTC. It specifies CASIFRDRDYNEQFF.

The genes are TRBV7-9 and TRBJ2-7, with 9 nucleotides matching TRBD1. The CDR3 runs 17 residues. V gave up 3 bases and J gave up 0 bases; unmatched junction bases: 9. Germline-derived CDR1 and CDR2 are SEHNR and FQNEAQ (reference sequence). The CDR3 sequence is CASSFRQGGRSSYEQYF. CDR3 coding DNA: TGTGCCAGCAGCTTCCGACAGGGGGGTAGGAGCTCCTACGAGCAGTACTTC. Full variable domain (outside the CDR3, taken from reference TRBV7-9 and TRBJ2-7): DTGVSQNPRHKITKRGQNVTFRCDPISEHNRLYWYRQTLGQGPEFLTYFQNEAQLEKSRLLSDRFSAERPKGSFSTLEIQRTEQGDSAMYLCASSFRQGGRSSYEQYFGPGTRLTVT.

The CDR3 region has the DNA TGTGCCAGCAGCCAGGGTCTAGGGCCCGATCAAAACATTCAGTACTTC. Its protein is CASSQGLGPDQNIQYF. This chain links TRBV3-1 with TRBJ2-4; D is unclear. CDR1 and CDR2 (germline): LGHDT, YNNKEL (reference sequence). This CDR3 comprises 16 residues. V dropped 3 bases and J dropped 5 bases, with 17 bases sitting between them.

This clonotype was observed a single time. Relative to the germline gene, one junction end is altered; a read error may explain this. V usage is TRBV5-5 and J usage is TRBJ1-5; D possibly corresponds to TRBD1 (6 bases). The CDR3 has 15 amino acids. Germline-derived CDR1 and CDR2 are SGHKS and YYEKEE (reference sequence). This CDR3 is CASTLGGGLGQPQHF. For the CDR3, the DNA is TGTGCCAGCACCTTGGGGGGCGGGCTAGGACAGCCCCAGCATTTT.

This clonotype showed up just once. At one boundary the junction diverges from the germline segment, which might be a read error. J is TRBJ2-3 and V is TRBV20-1; TRBD1 agrees at 7 bases. Germline V CDR1 and CDR2: DFQATT, SNEGSKA (reference sequence). The CDR3 is made up of 15 amino acids. CDR3 amino acids: CSAYGQVRSIDTQYF. CDR3 nucleotides: TGCAGTGCTTACGGACAGGTCAGAAGCATAGATACGCAGTATTTT.

There are a few counts of this clonotype. The rearrangement joins TRBV20-1 to TRBJ2-5; no clear D. This CDR3 region has 12 residues. Germline CDR1 DFQATT, CDR2 SNEGSKA (reference sequence). Trimming stripped 7 bases from V and 1 base from J, with 10 bases between. CDR3 sequence (DNA): TGCAGTGTACGCCCGTCCCAAGAGACCCAGTACTTC. Translating gives CSVRPSQETQYF.

The V gene is TRBV5-5, the J gene TRBJ1-2; no firm D call. The CDR3 runs to 16 residues. V was trimmed by 0 bases and J by 2 bases, leaving 14 bases between them. From germline, CDR1 is SGHKS and CDR2 YYEKEE (reference sequence). CDR3 bases: TGTGCCAGCAGCTTGGGCAGGTTTAGGGCCAACTATGGCTACACCTTC. Protein product: CASSLGRFRANYGYTF.

The sample holds a few counts of this clonotype. The CDR3 sequence is CSVEPRTGYGYTF. The CDR3 nucleotides are TGCAGCGTTGAACCCAGGACGGGTTATGGCTACACCTTC. The chain joins TRBV29-1 to TRBJ1-2; no reliable D call. The length of the CDR3 is 13 residues. Germline assignment: CDR1 SQVTM and CDR2 ANQGSEA. V lost 2 bases and J 5 bases, leaving 12 bases between the germline ends.

The table lists this clonotype with a few counts. The chain carries TRBV5-1 and TRBJ1-6, with D hard to call. The germline V gene encodes CDR1 SGHRS and CDR2 YFSETQ. The CDR3 runs to 16 residues. With 0 bases removed from V and 0 bases from J, the gap between germline ends came to 7 bases. The CDR3 spells CASSLEDGSYNSPLHF. The CDR3 region has the DNA TGCGCCAGCAGCTTGGAGGACGGCTCCTATAATTCACCCCTCCACTTT.

This rearrangement joins TRBV12-3 or TRBV12-4 to TRBJ2-1; possible D gene TRBD2, 6 bases. V shed 2 bases and J shed 10 bases, with 12 bases lying between them. The CDR3 loop spans 13 amino acids. In DNA, the CDR3 is TGTGCCAGCAGTTTAAAGGGTAGCGGCGAGCAGTTCTTC. Residues: CASSLKGSGEQFF.

This clonotype came up a few times. The V call is TRBV20-1, the J call TRBJ2-7, with D tentatively TRBD1 or TRBD2 (6 bases each). V dropped 0 bases and J dropped 4 bases, with 19 bases sitting between them. Germline values: CDR1 DFQATT, CDR2 SNEGSKA (reference sequence). The CDR3 extends over 16 amino acids. CDR3 DNA sequence: TGCAGTGCTAGAGATGGGGATGGGGGGCGCTTTTACGAGCAGTACTTC. Translation: CSARDGDGGRFYEQYF.